These T cell receptor beta chains were read from a single sample in a study of cytomegalovirus exposure and HLA in healthy donors. Sequenced by immunoSEQ multiplex PCR; TCRdb stores in-frame clones only, minus some. The sample lists about 130,000 clones; 65% to 90% were seen once. Source material: PBMCs. All receptors derive from a girl aged 2 to 9 in good health and CMV-seronegative. CDR3s include the opening cysteine and the closing phenylalanine or tryptophan. Fields, in order: clone size, V gene, J gene, D gene, CDR3 protein, CDR3 DNA. A D gene is named only where the DNA matches it firmly. A row's size may be missing; if present it is once, few, many or a size class.

size: few
V: TRBV27
J: TRBJ1-2
D: TRBD1
CDR3: CASSRTVFGTGVSGYTF
DNA: TGTGCCAGCAGCAGAACAGTTTTTGGGACAGGGGTCTCTGGCTACACCTTC

size: -
V: TRBV7-2
J: TRBJ1-2
D: -
CDR3: CASSLVIRDMGGYTF
DNA: TGTGCCAGCAGCTTAGTTATCCGGGACATGGGGGGCTACACCTTC

size: -
V: TRBV6-5
J: TRBJ2-3
D: TRBD1
CDR3: CATAGQGRTDTQYF
DNA: TGTGCCACCGCCGGACAGGGGAGGACAGATACGCAGTATTTT

size: -
V: TRBV27
J: TRBJ1-4
D: -
CDR3: CASSLVIGGNEKLFF
DNA: TGTGCCAGCAGTTTAGTCATCGGGGGGAACGAAAAACTGTTTTTT

size: -
V: TRBV10-3
J: TRBJ2-7
D: TRBD2
CDR3: CAIREREASYEQYF
DNA: TGTGCCATCAGGGAGCGGGAGGCCTCCTACGAGCAGTACTTC

size: -
V: TRBV6-4
J: TRBJ2-1
D: TRBD2
CDR3: CASRETSGSYNEQFF
DNA: TGTGCCAGCAGGGAGACTAGCGGGAGTTACAATGAGCAGTTCTTC

size: once
V: TRBV28
J: TRBJ2-7
D: -
CDR3: CASSFSGSPTYEQYF
DNA: TGTGCCAGCAGTTTCTCCGGGAGTCCGACCTACGAGCAGTACTTC

size: -
V: TRBV7-2
J: TRBJ1-6
D: -
CDR3: CASEVVDSNSPLHF
DNA: TGTGCCAGCGAGGTTGTGGATAGTAATTCACCCCTCCACTTT

size: -
V: TRBV5-4
J: TRBJ1-2
D: -
CDR3: CASSAGPRTPNYGYTF
DNA: TGTGCCAGCAGCGCGGGACCGAGAACACCTAACTATGGCTACACCTTC

size: few
V: TRBV10-3
J: TRBJ2-3
D: TRBD2
CDR3: CAISPGTSPDTQYF
DNA: TGTGCCATCAGCCCCGGGACTAGCCCAGATACGCAGTATTTT

size: -
V: TRBV11-2
J: TRBJ2-2
D: -
CDR3: CASSLLVTGELFF
DNA: TGTGCCAGCAGCTTGCTAGTGACCGGGGAGCTGTTTTTT

size: -
V: TRBV25-1
J: TRBJ2-7
D: -
CDR3: CASSEFGSRSYEQYF
DNA: TGTGCCAGCAGTGAATTCGGGTCACGCTCCTACGAGCAGTACTTC

size: once
V: TRBV19
J: TRBJ1-1
D: TRBD1
CDR3: CASSRHFTGQGDSQAFF
DNA: TGTGCCAGTAGTAGACACTTCACGGGACAGGGGGACTCCCAAGCTTTCTTT

size: -
V: TRBV19
J: TRBJ1-2
D: TRBD1
CDR3: CASSDPGTGSYGYTF
DNA: TGTGCCAGTAGTGACCCCGGGACAGGATCGTATGGCTACACCTTC

size: -
V: TRBV14
J: TRBJ1-2
D: -
CDR3: CASSQRPRDNWSYTF
DNA: TGTGCCAGCAGCCAGAGACCCCGGGACAACTGGAGCTACACCTTC

size: -
V: TRBV6-4
J: TRBJ2-1
D: TRBD1
CDR3: CASSRTGTASYNEQFF
DNA: TGTGCCAGCAGCCGCACCGGGACAGCATCCTACAATGAGCAGTTCTTC

size: -
V: TRBV11-3
J: TRBJ2-7
D: TRBD1
CDR3: CASSYRGPGQGGSEQYF
DNA: TGTGCCAGCAGCTACCGAGGACCGGGACAGGGGGGCTCGGAGCAGTACTTC

size: -
V: TRBV9
J: TRBJ1-2
D: -
CDR3: CASSVAHREEGGYTF
DNA: TGTGCCAGCAGCGTGGCGCACAGGGAAGAGGGCGGCTACACCTTC

size: -
V: TRBV15
J: TRBJ1-1
D: TRBD1
CDR3: CATSTPPGQGLNTEAFF
DNA: TGTGCCACCAGCACCCCGCCGGGACAGGGGTTGAACACTGAAGCTTTCTTT

size: -
V: TRBV2
J: TRBJ2-7
D: TRBD2
CDR3: CASRATSVGIYEQYF
DNA: TGTGCCAGCAGGGCTACTAGCGTGGGCATCTACGAGCAGTACTTC

size: -
V: TRBV4-1
J: TRBJ2-1
D: TRBD2
CDR3: CASSQSGISYNEQFF
DNA: TGCGCCAGCAGCCAGAGCGGGATATCCTACAATGAGCAGTTCTTC

size: -
V: TRBV27
J: TRBJ1-5
D: -
CDR3: CASTSKGGNQPQHF
DNA: TGTGCCAGCACAAGTAAAGGGGGCAATCAGCCCCAGCATTTT

size: once
V: TRBV2
J: TRBJ1-1
D: -
CDR3: CASSGRGQYTEAFF
DNA: TGTGCCAGCAGTGGAAGAGGACAGTACACTGAAGCTTTCTTT

size: -
V: TRBV30
J: TRBJ1-6
D: -
CDR3: CAWQGSYNSPLHF
DNA: TGTGCCTGGCAGGGATCCTATAATTCACCCCTCCACTTT

size: -
V: TRBV2
J: TRBJ2-4
D: TRBD1
CDR3: CASRSRDRAKNIQYF
DNA: TGTGCCAGCAGATCCCGGGACAGAGCCAAAAACATTCAGTACTTC

size: -
V: TRBV7-2
J: TRBJ2-7
D: -
CDR3: CASSLALEGKTVPYEQYF
DNA: TGTGCCAGCAGCTTAGCGTTGGAGGGGAAAACCGTCCCCTACGAGCAGTACTTC

size: -
V: TRBV7-8
J: TRBJ2-1
D: TRBD1
CDR3: CASKRKTGGAGSSNNEQFF
DNA: TGTGCCAGCAAACGAAAAACAGGGGGCGCCGGTAGTTCCAACAATGAGCAGTTCTTC

size: -
V: TRBV10-2
J: TRBJ2-3
D: TRBD2
CDR3: CACRGLAGGQALGDTQYF
DNA: TGCGCCTGCCGGGGACTAGCGGGGGGGCAAGCATTAGGAGATACGCAGTATTTT

size: -
V: TRBV11-2
J: TRBJ2-7
D: -
CDR3: CASSPLYEQYF
DNA: TGTGCCAGCAGCCCCCTATACGAGCAGTACTTC

size: -
V: TRBV7-9
J: TRBJ2-2
D: TRBD2
CDR3: CASSLRREGTGELFF
DNA: TGTGCCAGCAGCTTAAGGCGGGAGGGCACCGGGGAGCTGTTTTTT

size: -
V: TRBV25-1
J: TRBJ2-3
D: TRBD2
CDR3: CASSEGIAGGPGTDTQYF
DNA: TGTGCCAGCAGTGAAGGGATAGCGGGAGGGCCGGGCACAGATACGCAGTATTTT

size: -
V: TRBV15
J: TRBJ1-2
D: TRBD1
CDR3: CATSRETGQATAADYGYTF
DNA: TGTGCCACCAGCAGAGAAACGGGACAGGCGACGGCCGCGGACTATGGCTACACCTTC

size: -
V: TRBV18
J: TRBJ1-2
D: -
CDR3: CASSPQGLTGYTF
DNA: TGTGCCAGCTCACCACAGGGGCTTACTGGCTACACCTTC

size: few
V: TRBV5-6
J: TRBJ1-4
D: -
CDR3: CASSLGSQATNEKLFF
DNA: TGTGCCAGCAGCTTGGGGAGTCAAGCAACTAATGAAAAACTGTTTTTT

size: -
V: TRBV25-1
J: TRBJ2-7
D: TRBD1
CDR3: CASSARGTGLNYEQYF
DNA: TGTGCCAGCAGTGCTCGAGGGACAGGGCTTAACTACGAGCAGTACTTC

size: few
V: TRBV6-5
J: TRBJ1-1
D: -
CDR3: CASSYAGHVTEAFF
DNA: TGTGCCAGCAGTTATGCAGGGCATGTCACTGAAGCTTTCTTT

size: -
V: TRBV4-1
J: TRBJ1-2
D: TRBD1
CDR3: CASSQALTVLQGVYGYTF
DNA: TGCGCCAGCAGCCAAGCTCTCACCGTACTACAGGGGGTCTATGGCTACACCTTC

size: -
V: TRBV9
J: TRBJ1-1
D: -
CDR3: CASSTPRQDLMNTEAFF
DNA: TGTGCCAGCAGCACTCCCAGACAGGACCTCATGAACACTGAAGCTTTCTTT

size: -
V: TRBV19
J: TRBJ2-1
D: -
CDR3: CASSVGGYNEQFF
DNA: TGTGCCAGTAGTGTGGGGGGCTACAATGAGCAGTTCTTC

size: -
V: TRBV15
J: TRBJ2-7
D: TRBD1
CDR3: CATSRVQAEGQHRRPYEQYF
DNA: TGTGCCACCAGCAGGGTTCAGGCTGAGGGACAGCATCGAAGGCCATACGAGCAGTACTTC

size: -
V: TRBV7-9
J: TRBJ1-3
D: -
CDR3: CASFGFSGNTIYF
DNA: TGTGCCAGCTTCGGTTTCTCTGGAAACACCATATATTTT

size: -
V: TRBV6-6
J: TRBJ2-7
D: -
CDR3: CASSYTQESYEQYF
DNA: TGTGCCAGCAGTTACACTCAGGAATCCTACGAGCAGTACTTC

size: -
V: TRBV7-2
J: TRBJ2-2
D: -
CDR3: CASSLAVVGELFF
DNA: TGTGCCAGCAGCTTAGCGGTAGTCGGGGAGCTGTTTTTT

size: -
V: TRBV6-6
J: TRBJ2-4
D: -
CDR3: CASTEGVVAIQYF
DNA: TGTGCCAGCACGGAGGGCGTTGTTGCCATTCAGTACTTC

size: -
V: TRBV7-9
J: TRBJ1-2
D: TRBD1
CDR3: CASSSNTGVNGYTF
DNA: TGTGCCAGCAGCTCCAACACAGGGGTTAATGGCTACACCTTC

size: few
V: TRBV27
J: TRBJ2-7
D: -
CDR3: CASSLGHAYEQYF
DNA: TGTGCCAGCAGTTTAGGGCATGCCTACGAGCAGTACTTC

size: -
V: TRBV11-2
J: TRBJ1-1
D: -
CDR3: CASSPQGITEAFF
DNA: TGTGCCAGCAGCCCCCAGGGAATCACTGAAGCTTTCTTT

size: -
V: TRBV6-1
J: TRBJ2-7
D: TRBD1
CDR3: CASSSRTGEFYEQYF
DNA: TGTGCCAGCAGTTCCCGGACAGGGGAATTCTACGAGCAGTACTTC

size: -
V: TRBV28
J: TRBJ2-7
D: -
CDR3: CASSLSSSYEQYF
DNA: TGTGCCAGCAGTTTGTCGAGCTCCTACGAGCAGTACTTC

size: -
V: TRBV7-2
J: TRBJ2-5
D: -
CDR3: CASSGRDFLQTQYF
DNA: TGTGCCAGCAGCGGCCGGGACTTCCTCCAGACCCAGTACTTC

size: -
V: TRBV15
J: TRBJ2-7
D: -
CDR3: CATSRAPGQGYYEQYF
DNA: TGTGCCACCAGCAGAGCTCCGGGACAAGGATACTACGAGCAGTACTTC

size: -
V: TRBV2
J: TRBJ1-5
D: -
CDR3: CASSQQGYNQPQHF
DNA: TGTGCCAGCAGTCAGCAGGGATACAATCAGCCCCAGCATTTT

size: -
V: TRBV7-2
J: TRBJ1-4
D: -
CDR3: CASSSGLEKLFF
DNA: TGTGCCAGCAGCTCCGGACTTGAAAAACTGTTTTTT